The 10 T cell receptor beta chains presented below share a single source sample, sequenced in a study of cytomegalovirus exposure and HLA in healthy donors. PCR involved 60 Vbeta and 13 Jbeta primers. Only in-frame clones appear in the TCRdb table, and some are missing; sequencing was by immunoSEQ multiplex PCR. This table has about 160,000 clones, 75% appearing once. The source material was PBMCs. These receptors all stem from a male donor in good health and CMV-seronegative.

This clone was counted a single time. The V and J genes are TRBV6-1 and TRBJ1-1, with TRBD1 as a possible D gene (5 bases). Germline V lookup: CDR1 MNHNS, CDR2 SASEGT. The CDR3 runs 12 residues. V lost 10 bases to trimming and J lost 5 bases, with 14 bases between them. The CDR3 coding sequence is TGTGCCACTTCACCAGGGTTTACTGAAGCTTTCTTT. Amino acid sequence: CATSPGFTEAFF.

The genes are TRBV11-2 and TRBJ2-5; D perhaps matches TRBD2 (6 bases). Trimming removed 2 bases from V and 7 bases from J, with 14 bases in between. The CDR3 consists of 14 residues. Germline CDR1 reads SGHAT; CDR2 reads FQNNGV. CDR3: CASSLPDWRGTQYF. The CDR3 DNA reads as TGTGCCAGCAGCTTACCTGACTGGCGGGGGACCCAGTACTTC.

CDR3 coding DNA: TGTGCCAGCAGCTTCCAGAGGGATGAGCAGTTCTTC. Amino acid sequence: CASSFQRDEQFF. V gene TRBV7-9 combines with J gene TRBJ2-1; perhaps TRBD2 as D (5 bases). Germline CDR1 and CDR2: SEHNR and FQNEAQ (reference sequence). This CDR3 is 12 amino acids long. V lost 3 bases and J 8 bases, leaving 8 bases between the germline ends.

The V call is TRBV29-1, the J call TRBJ1-2; 7 bases are shared with TRBD1. The CDR3 sequence is 13 residues long. Trimming removed 6 bases from V and 1 base from J; junction bases left unmatched: 5. Germline V lookup: CDR1 SQVTM, CDR2 ANQGSEA. This chain's CDR3 is CSVQTGNNYGYTF. CDR3 nucleotide sequence: TGCAGCGTCCAGACAGGGAATAACTATGGCTACACCTTC.

J is TRBJ1-3 and V is TRBV5-4; the D is unclear. The germline V and J ends were trimmed by 1 base and 0 bases, with 5 bases remaining between them. Germline V gives CDR1 SGHNT, CDR2 YYREEE (reference sequence). The CDR3 sequence is 14 residues long. CDR3 bases: TGTGCCAGCAGCTTGACCGGCTCTGGAAACACCATATATTTT. Protein: CASSLTGSGNTIYF.

DNA for the CDR3: TGTGCCAGCAGCCCGTACAGGGGGCAAGGCACCGGGGAGCTGTTTTTT. Protein product: CASSPYRGQGTGELFF. The rearrangement uses TRBV7-9 and TRBJ2-2; TRBD1 aligns across 9 bases. The germline gives CDR1 SEHNR, CDR2 FQNEAQ (reference sequence). The V segment lost 5 bases and the J segment 4 bases; nucleotides outside the gene matches: 8. The CDR3 length is 16 residues.

This clone appeared a few times. The rearrangement joins TRBV11-3 to TRBJ2-1; D uncertain. Deletions cut 4 bases from V and 10 bases from J, with 14 bases between. Germline CDR1 SGHNT, CDR2 YENEEA. The CDR3 covers 13 residues. This CDR3 is CASSSNPGIEQFF. CDR3 nucleotides: TGTGCCAGCAGCTCGAATCCTGGCATCGAGCAGTTCTTC.

This sequence joins TRBV27 and TRBJ2-7, with 9 positions matching TRBD1. The V gene's germline CDR1 is MNHEY and CDR2 SMNVEV (reference sequence). The CDR3 extends over 14 amino acids. After removal of 8 bases from V and 4 bases from J, the junction contained 9 bases not matched to a gene. For the CDR3, the DNA is TGTGCCAGCGGTTACAGGACAGGGGCTTACGAGCAGTACTTC. Translation gives CASGYRTGAYEQYF.

This rearrangement joins TRBV6-1 to TRBJ2-7, with TRBD1 identical over 10 bases. The CDR3 runs 12 residues. In germline, CDR1 is MNHNS, CDR2 SASEGT. The V gene end was trimmed by 3 bases and the J gene end by 13 bases; junction bases not matched to a gene: 6. The CDR3 nucleotides are TGTGCCAGCAGTGAGGACGGGGACAGGGGTTACTTC. This translates into CASSEDGDRGYF.

The V and J genes are TRBV9 and TRBJ1-1; 7 bases agree with TRBD1. V was pared by 0 bases and J by 11 bases, with 13 bases of the junction left unmatched. This CDR3 is 15 amino acids long. Germline-derived CDR1 and CDR2 are SGDLS and YYNGEE. The CDR3: CASSVGGETGSKAFF. CDR3 in DNA: TGTGCCAGCAGCGTAGGAGGAGAGACAGGGTCAAAGGCTTTCTTT.